This is a list of T cell receptor beta chains from one sample in a study of OX40 agonist ivuxolimab in advanced cancers. Measured with immunoSEQ multiplex PCR; TCRdb has only the in-frame clones, and not every one. The table lists roughly 92,000 clones, roughly 90% of them singletons. The material was CD4+ or CD8+ T cells sorted from blood, obtained in a trial of the OX40 agonist ivuxolimab. All receptors derive from an adult with an advanced solid tumor such as melanoma, head and neck, liver or kidney cancer. Each CDR3 is given with its conserved first and last residue.

V	CDR3
TRBV9	CASSVALRGALHF
TRBV2	CASTIQGSYNEQFF
TRBV11-3	CASSFGTGSEGETQYF
TRBV9	CASSVGTSGSSNEQFF
TRBV16	CASSFSLQSRANVLTF
TRBV28	CASEPMGRNYGYTF
TRBV6-5	CASSYSILTEAFF
TRBV28	CASGSGGRYTEAFF
TRBV5-1	CASSDRRSSYEQCF
TRBV19	CASSIQTKAYNEQFF
TRBV7-6	CASSLDSLAGVFINNEQFF
TRBV7-9	CASSHWTSGEEQYF
TRBV15	CATSRPGQSNYGYTF
TRBV10-1	CASSDGGYTDTQYF
TRBV6-5	CASRLGPNYGYTF
TRBV5-4	CASSSDTAGELFF
TRBV18	CASSATEAFF
TRBV5-1	CASSLVGTPRDPLHF
TRBV7-2	CASSTNRVNYGYTF
TRBV7-9	CASSQRTSGSTDTQYF
TRBV19	CASSIYNEQFF
TRBV6-1	CASSENLGYRGVGTEAFF
TRBV5-1	CASAGTGVPDTQYF
TRBV6-5	CASSYSRGEQYF
TRBV25-1	CASYGTLGYTF
TRBV27	CASSPPGIAEEGYTF
TRBV19	CASIQGAGTGELFF
TRBV5-1	CASSTASGSLETQYF
TRBV6-1	CASSLNVGGEQFF
TRBV6-5	CASSYFIGTVHEQFF
TRBV5-1	CATRPGGVTDTQYF
TRBV7-6	CASSPVEGHQPQHF
TRBV19	CASSIEGTGELFF
TRBV6-1	CASSESQQDGDTQYF
TRBV5-4	CASSGPIGSHEQYF
TRBV30	CAGGWVSTATNEKLFF
TRBV7-2	CASSLGGLAGDGYEQYF